This T cell receptor (delta chain) was sequenced during a study of γδ T cells in repeated Plasmodium falciparum infection. This clone was counted at least ten times. As yet, its antigen is unknown. TCRdb shows a much larger clone's protein in place of this DNA's translation, and the two differ at residue 9, likely through a read error; the protein shown is translated from the DNA. The germline gives CDR1 TVYSNPD, CDR2 GDNSRS (reference sequence). There are 13 residues in the CDR3. TCRdb fed the multiplex PCR reads to CATT. The sample carries 70,000 to 95,000 delta-chain clones, 1.4% recorded once. Gammadelta T cells were flow-sorted from PBMC into Vgamma9/Vdelta2+ and Vdelta2-negative populations for bulk analysis. Overall study findings and caveats: Vdelta2-negative gammadelta repertoires appeared less diverse and less shared in Malian than Australian children. Waves of new clonotype selection appeared after repeated controlled infections in Vdelta2-negative, largely Vdelta1+, gammadelta T cells.

The J gene is TRDJ1, the V gene TRDV3, with D possibly matching TRDD3 (5 bases). Sequenced input: gamma-delta T cells from blood. This TCR was recovered from a pool of human donors (malaria-infected and uninfected, not separated). The CDR3 nucleotides read TGTGCCTTCCTAGCCCCTGGGACCGGTAAACTCATCTTT. Translated: CAFLAPGTGKLIF. The full variable domain, with the rest looked up from reference TRDV3 and TRDJ1, is CDKVTQSSPDQTVASGSEVVLLCTYDTVYSNPDLFWYRIRPDYSFQFVFYGDNSRSEGADFTQGRFSVKHILTQKAFHLVISPVRTEDSATYYCAFLAPGTGKLIFGKGTRVTVEP.